This T cell receptor beta chain comes out of a study of blood T cells in healthy people across ages (dated by TCRdb to the mid-2010s). As for the study more broadly: In model experiments, template switching captured roughly one uniquely barcoded TCR beta cDNA molecule for every two T cells. The study measured age-related changes in TCR beta repertoire diversity using deep sequencing normalized with unique cDNA molecular identifiers. The donors were divided into four age groups: young (average approximately 15 years), middle-aged (about 41), aged (around 59) and long-lived (roughly 82). Two additional independent replicas of 1 million unique cDNA reads from the same blood draw were analyzed for two donors (one aged 18 to 29 and one aged 80 or older). To avoid experimental bias, donors of different ages were randomly spread across the sequencing lanes.

As regards this clonotype: What antigen it recognizes has not been identified. Base qualities are not at hand, and no much larger clone is one base apart.

Libraries were made using 5' RACE. The sample was run on an Illumina HiSeq 2500. A second PCR of about 6 to 11 cycles was run with a J-beta primer mix and a sample-barcoded 5' primer. A unique molecular identifier was introduced onto each TCR beta cDNA molecule by a template-switch 5' adaptor carrying 12 random nucleotides. Each sample yielded at least 2.5 million CDR3-containing paired-end reads. First-strand cDNA was synthesized from all RNA with the Mint cDNA synthesis kit, primed by a TRBC-specific oligonucleotide. All cDNA was treated with uracil-DNA glycosylase and then went through a first 18-cycle PCR with the universal primers M1SS and BC2_uni_R. As for the authors' bioinformatics: Each sample was normalized by randomly selecting 1 million high-quality reads, each carrying a distinct molecular identifier. Instead of being binned into consensus sequences, reads with shared molecular identifiers were discarded. MiTCR, run with a Q25 quality threshold and the strictest error-elimination algorithm, handled CDR3 identification, clonotype clustering and error correction. A nonparametric unseen species model with Euler transformation was used to estimate a lower bound on total TCR beta diversity. Using fastp trimming at Q25 and MiXCR clonotype assembly, TCRdb reanalyzed the public sequencing data and kept in-frame beta chains. Rows are unified per CDR3 protein, each entry keeping the most common DNA and genes. These V and J calls originate from TCRdb's pipeline instead of the authors' own analysis. Recorded for this sample are some 1 million distinct CDR3 sequences; 35% to 55% of them occurred a single time. The ten largest account for under 20% of the sample.

The donors were 40 or so Caucasian individuals from Russia, aged roughly 6 to 100 years, who were systemically healthy. Roughly 10 milliliters of peripheral blood were collected from each donor into EDTA-treated Vacutainer tubes. Ficoll-Paque density-gradient centrifugation was used to isolate PBMCs, with at least 7 million obtained per sample. Total RNA was extracted from PBMCs with Trizol reagent, with at least 5 micrograms obtained per sample. For every donor, flow cytometry on a PBMC aliquot measured the percentage of naive CD45RAhigh/CD27high T cells. What the research found in general, with its limitations: Total diversity estimates from one million sequenced T cells were considered lower bounds and underestimates. Because donor CMV infection status was unknown, age-related changes in expanded clonotypes were potentially confounded. As age increased, observed TCR beta diversity per million T cells dropped in a roughly linear way, and a significant reduction was already evident by age 40. Conclusive comparison of naive and antigen-experienced compartments was prevented by the profiling of bulk unsorted PBMCs. The long-lived group showed more naive CD4+ T cells, fewer expanded clones and increased TCR diversity than the aged group, suggesting age selection. There was a strong correlation between observed TCR beta diversity and the percentage of naive T cells measured by flow cytometry.

CDR1 and CDR2, per the germline V gene, are MGHDK and SYGVNS. The CDR3 goes from the cysteine to the phenylalanine over 14 residues. The DNA shown is the 42-base CDR3, in frame from base 1. V and J are truncated by 4 bases and 1 base respectively, leaving an intervening sequence of 10 bases. The chain is assembled from TRBV25-1 and TRBJ1-1; 6 matching bases give a weak D call of TRBD1. Input material: blood. This receptor was taken from a woman aged 55-69 years in good health. Here is the DNA: TGTGCCAGCAGTGCTGCAGGGGCGAACACTGAAGCTTTCTTT. It codes for CASSAAGANTEAFF.